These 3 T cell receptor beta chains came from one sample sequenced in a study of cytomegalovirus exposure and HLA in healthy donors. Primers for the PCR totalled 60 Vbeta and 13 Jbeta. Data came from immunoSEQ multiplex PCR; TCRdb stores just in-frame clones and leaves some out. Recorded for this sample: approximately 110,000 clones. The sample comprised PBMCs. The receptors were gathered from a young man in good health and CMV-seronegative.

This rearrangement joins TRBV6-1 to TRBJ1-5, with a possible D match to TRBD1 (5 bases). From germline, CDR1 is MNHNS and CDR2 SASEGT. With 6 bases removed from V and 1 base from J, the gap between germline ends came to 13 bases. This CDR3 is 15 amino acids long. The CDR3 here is CASRGGGGSNQPQHF. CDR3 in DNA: TGTGCCAGCAGGGGGGGAGGCGGAAGCAATCAGCCCCAGCATTTT.

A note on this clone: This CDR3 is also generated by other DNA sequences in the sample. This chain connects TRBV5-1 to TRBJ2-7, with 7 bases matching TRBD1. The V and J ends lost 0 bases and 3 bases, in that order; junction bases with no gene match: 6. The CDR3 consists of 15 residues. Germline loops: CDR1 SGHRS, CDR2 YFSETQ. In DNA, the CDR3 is TGCGCCAGCAGCTTGGTCGACAGGGTCAACTACGAGCAGTACTTC. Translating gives CASSLVDRVNYEQYF.

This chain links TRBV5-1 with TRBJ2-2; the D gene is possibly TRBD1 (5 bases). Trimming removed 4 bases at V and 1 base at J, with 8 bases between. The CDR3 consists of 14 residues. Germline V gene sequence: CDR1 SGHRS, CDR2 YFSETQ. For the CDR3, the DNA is TGCGCCAGCAGCACAGGCCTGAACACCGGGGAGCTGTTTTTT. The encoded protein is CASSTGLNTGELFF.